This T cell receptor beta chain comes out of a study of T cell changes during pregnancy in multiple sclerosis. This table comes from immunoSEQ multiplex PCR, and its TCRdb copy is limited to in-frame clones, with some not included. The table includes approximately 68,000 clones, roughly 90% detected once. Germline loops: CDR1 SGHRS, CDR2 YFSETQ. CDR3 length: 14 amino acids. V lost 4 bases, J lost 0 bases, and 3 bases stayed unmatched. This clonotype was sampled from a female donor with multiple sclerosis, enrolled in a pregnancy study. Here the sequenced sample was peripheral blood, taken in the second trimester of pregnancy. The V call is TRBV5-1, the J call TRBJ1-1, with 7 bases fitting TRBD1. The CDR3 bases are TGCGCCAGCAGCGTACAGGGGATGAACACTGAAGCTTTCTTT. Its protein is CASSVQGMNTEAFF.